Shown below are 18 T cell receptor beta chains from a single sample sequenced in a study of shared clonotypes between healthy human individuals. This table comes from immunoSEQ multiplex PCR, and its TCRdb copy is limited to in-frame clones, with some not included. The data contain 110,000 or so clones, around two thirds of them singletons. Sequencing used memory CD8+ T cells sorted from blood. Subset denoted: CD45RO+ cells pooled with CCR7-negative TemRA cells. The receptors were gathered from a woman in her thirties in good health.

The chain recombines TRBV29-1 with TRBJ2-2; no clear D gene. The CDR3 length is 13 residues. Per germline, CDR1 SQVTM and CDR2 ANQGSEA. V was trimmed by 5 bases and J by 8 bases, leaving 15 bases between them. The CDR3 DNA is TGCAGCGTTATCTACCCCTGGAGAGGGGAGCTGTTTTTT. Protein: CSVIYPWRGELFF.

The J gene is TRBJ2-7, the V gene TRBV6-6; 9 bases line up with TRBD2. The CDR3 has 15 residues. CDR1 and CDR2 from the germline V gene are MNHNY and SVGAGI (reference sequence). The V and J ends lost 3 bases and 4 bases, in that order; junction bases with no gene match: 7. The CDR3 here is CASSYRLAGLYEQYF. The CDR3 coding sequence is TGTGCCAGCAGTTATAGGCTAGCGGGATTGTACGAGCAGTACTTC.

This sequence joins TRBV15 and TRBJ2-1; 7 bases align to TRBD2. The CDR3 sequence is 16 residues long. The ends lost 5 bases at V and 0 bases at J; junction bases unmatched: 7. CDR1 is LNHNV and CDR2 is YYDKDF in the germline V gene (reference sequence). DNA of the CDR3: TGTGCCACCAGCGCCGACTCGGGGGGCTCCTACAATGAGCAGTTCTTC. Translating gives CATSADSGGSYNEQFF.

This chain uses TRBV7-9 with TRBJ2-7, with TRBD2 matching over 8 bases. The CDR3 runs to 14 residues. Germline trimming cut 2 bases from V and 2 bases from J; bases unmatched to any gene: 2. Looked up from germline, CDR1 is SEHNR and CDR2 is FQNEAQ (reference sequence). The CDR3 here is CASSLSGSAYEQYF. DNA for the CDR3: TGTGCCAGCAGCTTAAGCGGGAGCGCCTACGAGCAGTACTTC.

This rearrangement joins TRBV6-5 to TRBJ1-4, with TRBD1 matching 7 bases. Germline V lookup: CDR1 MNHEY, CDR2 SVGAGI. This CDR3 is 15 amino acids long. Trimming removed 2 bases from V and 13 bases from J; junction bases left unmatched: 13. CDR3 sequence: CASSYARNDRAGLFF. CDR3 nucleotide sequence: TGTGCCAGCAGTTACGCCCGAAACGACAGGGCGGGACTGTTTTTT.

The chain couples TRBV6-1 to TRBJ2-7; D unresolved. This CDR3 is 15 amino acids long. Germline V gene sequence: CDR1 MNHNS, CDR2 SASEGT. Trimming left V 1 base short and J 5 bases short, with 15 bases between. As DNA, the CDR3 is TGTGCCAGCAGTGAAGGTTCACAAGGGTTCGACGAGCAGTACTTC. Its translation is CASSEGSQGFDEQYF.

The chain uses TRBV7-8 and TRBJ2-1; the D call may be TRBD1 or TRBD2 (5 bases each). With 4 bases removed from V and 4 bases from J, the gap between germline ends came to 17 bases. Germline CDR1 and CDR2: SGHVS and FQNEAQ. This CDR3 contains 16 residues. Written as DNA, the CDR3 is TGTGCCAGCAGCTCCCCGGGGCCCCAAGGTTACAATGAGCAGTTCTTC. This encodes CASSSPGPQGYNEQFF.

This clone was observed a handful of times. The chain carries TRBV10-3 and TRBJ2-1; TRBD2 matches at 11 bases. CDR3 length: 14 amino acids. The junction had 12 bases not matched to a gene; V was cut back by 10 bases and J by 10 bases. Germline CDR1 is ENHRY and CDR2 is SYGVKD. The CDR3 region has the DNA TGTGCCACCCAGACTAGCGGGACCGCTCGGGAGCAGTTCTTC. Its protein product is CATQTSGTAREQFF.

This sequence joins TRBV2 and TRBJ2-7; TRBD2 is a possible D gene (6 bases). Germline CDR1 SNHLY, CDR2 FYNNEI. This CDR3 region has 17 residues. V was clipped by 1 base and J by 6 bases, with 22 bases between them. The CDR3 DNA sequence: TGTGCCAGCAGTGAAGGTGGCGGGGCCCCCCGGCTTCGCGAGCAGTACTTC. It translates to CASSEGGGAPRLREQYF.

This clone appeared many times. The V and J genes are TRBV28 and TRBJ2-2, with a possible D match to TRBD1 (6 bases). Trimming stripped 10 bases from V and 3 bases from J, with 15 bases between. The CDR3 covers 14 residues. Germline V gene data show CDR1 as MDHEN and CDR2 as SYDVKM. CDR3 loop: CATKTGPDTGELFF. In nucleotides, the CDR3 is TGTGCCACCAAGACAGGTCCTGACACCGGGGAGCTGTTTTTT. Drawing the rest from reference TRBV28 and TRBJ2-2, the complete variable domain is DVKVTQSSRYLVKRTGEKVFLECVQDMDHENMFWYRQDPGLGLRLIYFSYDVKMKEKGDIPEGYSVSREKKERFSLILESASTNQTSMYLCATKTGPDTGELFFGEGSRLTVL.

The gene calls are TRBV5-1 and TRBJ2-1; a possible D gene is TRBD2 (6 bases). V lost 6 bases to trimming and J lost 5 bases, with 15 bases between them. Germline CDR1 SGHRS, CDR2 YFSETQ. The CDR3 consists of 14 residues. CDR3 nucleotide sequence: TGCGCCAGCACCCGGGACCAGCGGGACAATGAGCAGTTCTTC. It yields the protein CASTRDQRDNEQFF.

The rearrangement links TRBV29-1 to TRBJ1-2; 9 bases align to TRBD1. Germline V gene data show CDR1 as SQVTM and CDR2 as ANQGSEA. The CDR3 runs 14 residues. V dropped 6 bases and J dropped 8; count of bases not matched to a gene: 13. The chain's CDR3 is CSVPGTGRSAGYTF. DNA of the CDR3: TGCAGCGTCCCCGGGACAGGGAGATCCGCGGGCTACACCTTC. Using reference TRBV29-1 and TRBJ1-2 for the parts outside the CDR3, the full variable domain is SAVISQKPSRDICQRGTSLTIQCQVDSQVTMMFWYRQQPGQSLTLIATANQGSEATYESGFVIDKFPISRPNLTFSTLTVSNMSPEDSSIYLCSVPGTGRSAGYTFGSGTRLTVV.

This clone has a single count. The chain uses TRBV5-6 and TRBJ2-1; TRBD2 agrees at 7 bases. This CDR3 region has 15 residues. CDR1 and CDR2 from the germline V gene are SGHDT and YYEEEE. V lost 4 bases to trimming and J lost 5 bases; unmatched junction nucleotides: 9. The CDR3: CASSPTSAGDNEQFF. The CDR3 DNA reads as TGTGCCAGCAGCCCAACTAGCGCAGGTGACAATGAGCAGTTCTTC.

The gene calls are TRBV2 and TRBJ2-3; weak D call: TRBD1 (6 bases). Germline V gene sequence: CDR1 SNHLY, CDR2 FYNNEI. The CDR3 consists of 11 residues. V lost 8 bases to trimming and J lost 6 bases, with 9 bases between them. The CDR3 region is CASGQGDTQYF. CDR3 sequence (DNA): TGTGCCAGCGGTCAGGGGGATACGCAGTATTTT.

V usage is TRBV6-5 and J usage is TRBJ2-7; D perhaps matches TRBD2 (6 bases). Looked up from germline, CDR1 is MNHEY and CDR2 is SVGAGI. CDR3 length: 14 amino acids. V was trimmed by 3 bases and J by 7 bases, leaving 16 bases between them. The CDR3 is CASSYTGDPREQYF. For the CDR3, the DNA is TGTGCCAGCAGTTATACGGGGGACCCTAGGGAGCAGTACTTC.

The CDR3 loop is CASSRDTQQETQYF. CDR3 DNA: TGTGCCAGCAGTCGGGACACCCAACAAGAGACCCAGTACTTC. This chain connects TRBV2 to TRBJ2-5; weak D call: TRBD1 (6 bases). The germline CDR1 and CDR2 sequences are SNHLY and FYNNEI. This CDR3 spans 14 amino acids. With 5 bases removed from V and 2 bases from J, the gap between germline ends came to 12 bases.

V gene TRBV11-2 combines with J gene TRBJ2-1, with 9 bases that match TRBD2. V dropped 2 bases and J dropped 9; count of bases not matched to a gene: 8. The CDR3 sequence is 15 residues long. Germline-derived CDR1 and CDR2 are SGHAT and FQNNGV. As DNA, the CDR3 is TGTGCCAGCAGCTTATTGGCTAGCGGGATTTTTGAGCAGTTCTTC. It codes for CASSLLASGIFEQFF. Complete variable domain (other parts from reference TRBV11-2 and TRBJ2-1): EAGVAQSPRYKIIEKRQSVAFWCNPISGHATLYWYQQILGQGPKLLIQFQNNGVVDDSQLPKDRFSAERLKGVDSTLKIQPAKLEDSAVYLCASSLLASGIFEQFFGPGTRLTVL.

This clone has only a few counts. The chain recombines TRBV27 with TRBJ2-7, with a weak D call TRBD2 (5 bases). Germline values: CDR1 MNHEY, CDR2 SMNVEV (reference sequence). V lost 5 bases and J lost 1, with 15 bases in between. The CDR3 is made up of 15 amino acids. The CDR3 DNA sequence: TGTGCCAGCAGTCCGGCGGCGACTAATTCCTACGAGCAGTACTTC. This gives the protein CASSPAATNSYEQYF.